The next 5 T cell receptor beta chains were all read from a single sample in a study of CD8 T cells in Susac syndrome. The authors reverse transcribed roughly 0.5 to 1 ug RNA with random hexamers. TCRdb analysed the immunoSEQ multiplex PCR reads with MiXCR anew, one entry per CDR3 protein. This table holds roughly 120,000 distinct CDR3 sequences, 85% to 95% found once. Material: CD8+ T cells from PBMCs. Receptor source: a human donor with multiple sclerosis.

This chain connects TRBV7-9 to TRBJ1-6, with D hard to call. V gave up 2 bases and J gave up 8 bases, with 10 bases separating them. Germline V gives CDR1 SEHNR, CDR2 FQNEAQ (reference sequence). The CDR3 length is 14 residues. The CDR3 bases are TGTGCCAGCAGCTTACAGGTGGGGTATTCACCCCTCCACTTT. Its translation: CASSLQVGYSPLHF.

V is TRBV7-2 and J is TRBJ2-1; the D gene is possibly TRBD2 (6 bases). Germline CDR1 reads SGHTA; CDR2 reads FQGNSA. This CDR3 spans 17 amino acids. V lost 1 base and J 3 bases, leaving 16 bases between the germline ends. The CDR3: CASSLVLRGQFYNEQFF. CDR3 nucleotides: TGTGCCAGCAGCTTAGTACTGCGGGGTCAATTCTACAATGAGCAGTTCTTC.

The CDR3 sequence: CASSPMLEDRGRGQPQHF. The CDR3 DNA reads as TGTGCCAGCAGTCCGATGCTTGAGGACAGGGGGCGGGGACAGCCCCAGCATTTT. The rearrangement joins TRBV28 to TRBJ1-5, with TRBD1 matching over 11 bases. Trimming took 5 bases from V and 7 from J; bases not matched to a gene: 16. Germline-derived CDR1 and CDR2 are MDHEN and SYDVKM. The CDR3 is made up of 18 amino acids.

CDR3: CASSIAGGSYNEQFF. The CDR3 nucleotides are TGTGCCAGTAGTATAGCGGGAGGTTCCTACAATGAGCAGTTCTTC. The chain couples TRBV19 to TRBJ2-1, with 7 nucleotides matching TRBD2. The J segment lost 1 base and the V segment lost 1 base, leaving 1 base of the junction unmatched. CDR1 and CDR2 from the germline V gene are LNHDA and SQIVND (reference sequence). This CDR3 has 15 residues. The full variable domain, in which reference TRBV19 and TRBJ2-1 provide the parts outside the CDR3, is DGGITQSPKYLFRKEGQNVTLSCEQNLNHDAMYWYRQDPGQGLRLIYYSQIVNDFQKGDIAEGYSVSREKKESFPLTVTSAQKNPTAFYLCASSIAGGSYNEQFFGPGTRLTVL.

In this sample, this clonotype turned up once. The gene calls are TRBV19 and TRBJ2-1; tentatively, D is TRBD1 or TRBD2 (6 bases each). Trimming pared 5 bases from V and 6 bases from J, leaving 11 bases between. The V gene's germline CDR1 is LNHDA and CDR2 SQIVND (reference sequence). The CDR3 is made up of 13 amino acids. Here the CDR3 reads CASSGGGANEQFF. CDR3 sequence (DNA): TGTGCCAGTAGTGGGGGCGGGGCCAATGAGCAGTTCTTC.